These T cell receptor beta chains were read from a single sample in a study of a mutant IDH1 vaccine in newly diagnosed glioma. The repertoire was sequenced with immunoSEQ multiplex PCR; TCRdb's copy has only in-frame clones and lacks some. The sample contains 20,000 to 30,000 clones, about 80% of which appear only once. No cognate antigen is known for these TCRs. The source material was PBMCs, sampled from a glioma patient whose treatment included an IDH1 peptide vaccine. All receptors derive from a woman between 18 and 30 years old with glioma. The CDR3 runs from the conserved cysteine through the conserved F or W. Each record gives: J gene, clone size, V gene, D gene, CDR3 protein, CDR3 DNA. A D gene is named only where the DNA matches it firmly. Clone size is stated in some rows and not others, as once, few, many or a class when expanded.

>TRBJ1-5|.|TRBV14|.
CASSRASTTGQEYSNQPQHF
TGTGCCAGCAGCCGAGCTTCCACGACAGGCCAAGAATATAGCAATCAGCCCCAGCATTTT
>TRBJ2-7|.|TRBV18|.
CASSQGDEQYF
TGTGCCAGCTCACAAGGGGACGAGCAGTACTTC
>TRBJ2-3|.|TRBV14|.
CASSQVRQGTQYF
TGTGCCAGCAGCCAAGTTCGGCAGGGTACGCAGTATTTT
>TRBJ2-7|.|TRBV13|.
CASSPPWDTRYEQYF
TGTGCCAGCAGCCCCCCCTGGGACACCCGATACGAGCAGTACTTC
>TRBJ2-1|.|TRBV6-6|TRBD1
CASSLTGTGYNEQFF
TGTGCCAGCAGTTTAACCGGGACAGGCTACAATGAGCAGTTCTTC
>TRBJ1-4|.|TRBV19|.
CASSIVGGEKLFF
TGTGCCAGTAGTATAGTTGGGGGTGAAAAACTGTTTTTT
>TRBJ2-6|.|TRBV6-1|.
CASQRSRGANVLTF
TGTGCCAGTCAACGATCGCGAGGGGCCAACGTCCTGACTTTC
>TRBJ1-2|few|TRBV5-4|.
CASSPDNYGYTF
TGTGCCAGCAGCCCCGACAACTATGGCTACACCTTC
>TRBJ1-5|.|TRBV7-2|TRBD1
CASSLGQGLNQPQHF
TGTGCCAGCAGCTTAGGACAGGGGCTCAATCAGCCCCAGCATTTT
>TRBJ2-7|.|TRBV2|.
CASNLGPYEQYF
TGTGCCAGTAATTTGGGACCCTACGAGCAGTACTTC
>TRBJ2-4|.|TRBV4-2|.
CASSQDLAAATAKNIQYF
TGTGCCAGCAGCCAAGATTTGGCGGCGGCGACAGCCAAAAACATTCAGTACTTC
>TRBJ1-2|.|TRBV18|.
CASSPVSGETSNYGYTF
TGTGCCAGCTCACCAGTAAGTGGAGAGACATCTAACTATGGCTACACCTTC
>TRBJ2-7|.|TRBV5-5|.
CASSRLRDSYEQYF
TGTGCCAGCAGCCGGCTCCGGGACTCCTACGAGCAGTACTTC
>TRBJ1-4|.|TRBV9|TRBD1
CASSVTQGSPNEKLFF
TGTGCCAGCAGCGTAACACAGGGGAGTCCCAATGAAAAACTGTTTTTT
>TRBJ2-1|.|TRBV2|.
CASSAQELNEQFF
TGTGCCAGCAGTGCCCAGGAGCTCAATGAGCAGTTCTTC
>TRBJ2-7|few|TRBV20-1|.
CSAHTGNEQYF
TGCAGTGCTCACACGGGGAATGAGCAGTACTTC
>TRBJ1-5|.|TRBV19|.
CASSAGERRQPQHF
TGTGCCAGTAGCGCGGGGGAACGGAGGCAGCCCCAGCATTTT
>TRBJ1-1|.|TRBV7-2|.
CASSLEGLGNTEAFF
TGTGCCAGCAGCCTAGAAGGGTTGGGGAACACTGAAGCTTTCTTT
>TRBJ2-7|.|TRBV7-7|.
CASSLSPGGEQYF
TGTGCTAGCAGCTTATCCCCCGGGGGAGAGCAGTACTTC